This T cell receptor (beta chain) was sequenced during a study of T cell repertoires in cytomegalovirus infection. MiXCR, applied by TCRdb to the reads, yields one record per CDR3 protein. The sample contains approximately 270,000 distinct CDR3 sequences, about 20% of which appear only once. The CDR3 runs 11 residues. Trimming took 6 bases from V and 7 from J, leaving 10 bases between them. Germline CDR1 is MGHRA and CDR2 is YSYEKL. About this clonotype: What it binds is not known.

The chain carries TRBV4-1 and TRBJ2-7, with D uncertain. This receptor was identified in a human donor in good health (CMV status not recorded). Some clones in this sample may be carry-over from other donors' samples. The material sequenced was cultured PBMCs, taken from culture after CMV antigen stimulation. In DNA, the CDR3 is TGCGCCAGCAGGGCGGTAGATGAGCAGTACTTC. Its protein is CASRAVDEQYF.